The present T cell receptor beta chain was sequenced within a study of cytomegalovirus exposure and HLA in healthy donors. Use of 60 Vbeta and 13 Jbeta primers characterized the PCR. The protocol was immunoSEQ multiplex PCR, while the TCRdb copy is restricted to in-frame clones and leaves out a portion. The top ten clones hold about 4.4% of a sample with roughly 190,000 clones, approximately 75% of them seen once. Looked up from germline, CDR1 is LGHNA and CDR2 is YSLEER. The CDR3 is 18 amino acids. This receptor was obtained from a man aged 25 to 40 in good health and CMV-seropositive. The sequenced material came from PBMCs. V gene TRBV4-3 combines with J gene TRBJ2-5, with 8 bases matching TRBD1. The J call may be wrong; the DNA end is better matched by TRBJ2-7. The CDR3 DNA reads TGCGCCAGCAGCCAAGATGGGGGACAGGAAACTATCCTCTACGAGCAGTACTTC. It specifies CASSQDGGQETILYEQYF.